This is a list of T cell receptor beta chains from one sample in a study of technical replicates of blood from several donors. Generated by immunoSEQ multiplex PCR, the TCRdb table keeps only in-frame clones and is missing some. The sample holds around 80,000 clones, 95% to 98% seen once. The specimen was T cells isolated from PBMCs. The receptors shown here come from a human donor in good health. Both conserved end residues are part of each CDR3. Fields, in order: D gene, V gene, J gene, CDR3 length, clone size, CDR3 protein, CDR3 DNA. A D gene is named only where the DNA matches it firmly. Size values are once, few and many counts, or a class for expanded clones, and some rows have none.

D gene: TRBD2; V gene: TRBV5-4; J gene: TRBJ2-3; CDR3 length: 15; clone size: -; CDR3 protein: CASSFQRGMADTQYF; CDR3 DNA: TGTGCCAGCAGCTTCCAGCGGGGGATGGCAGATACGCAGTATTTT
D gene: -; V gene: TRBV28; J gene: TRBJ1-1; CDR3 length: 13; clone size: -; CDR3 protein: CATPGEGGAEAFF; CDR3 DNA: TGTGCCACCCCCGGGGAGGGGGGGGCTGAAGCTTTCTTT
D gene: TRBD1; V gene: TRBV10-3; J gene: TRBJ1-4; CDR3 length: 14; clone size: -; CDR3 protein: CATKQGGTNEKLFF; CDR3 DNA: TGTGCCACGAAACAGGGGGGGACTAATGAAAAACTGTTTTTT
D gene: -; V gene: TRBV28; J gene: TRBJ1-1; CDR3 length: 14; clone size: -; CDR3 protein: CASTLREDDTEAFF; CDR3 DNA: TGTGCCAGCACCCTGAGGGAGGATGACACTGAAGCTTTCTTT
D gene: -; V gene: TRBV30; J gene: TRBJ1-1; CDR3 length: 13; clone size: -; CDR3 protein: CATARGWDTEAFF; CDR3 DNA: TGTGCCACAGCGCGGGGCTGGGACACTGAAGCTTTCTTT
D gene: -; V gene: TRBV6-5; J gene: TRBJ1-5; CDR3 length: 13; clone size: -; CDR3 protein: CASRIRVDQPQHF; CDR3 DNA: TGTGCCAGCAGGATCAGGGTAGATCAGCCCCAGCATTTT
D gene: -; V gene: TRBV14; J gene: TRBJ1-1; CDR3 length: 13; clone size: few; CDR3 protein: CASRWAPNTEAFF; CDR3 DNA: TGTGCCAGCAGGTGGGCACCGAACACTGAAGCTTTCTTT
D gene: TRBD1; V gene: TRBV5-1; J gene: TRBJ1-1; CDR3 length: 15; clone size: -; CDR3 protein: CASSDRTGWHTEAFF; CDR3 DNA: TGCGCCAGCAGCGATCGGACAGGGTGGCACACTGAAGCTTTCTTT
D gene: TRBD2; V gene: TRBV6-1; J gene: TRBJ2-2; CDR3 length: 14; clone size: -; CDR3 protein: CASRSSREGRELFF; CDR3 DNA: TGTGCCAGCAGGAGCTCGCGGGAGGGACGGGAGCTGTTTTTT
D gene: TRBD1; V gene: TRBV11-2; J gene: TRBJ1-5; CDR3 length: 15; clone size: -; CDR3 protein: CASSLGTGGNQPQHF; CDR3 DNA: TGTGCCAGCAGCTTAGGGACAGGGGGGAATCAGCCCCAGCATTTT
D gene: -; V gene: TRBV11-2; J gene: TRBJ2-1; CDR3 length: 13; clone size: -; CDR3 protein: CASSLDSRNEQFF; CDR3 DNA: TGTGCCAGCAGCCTGGACAGTCGCAATGAGCAGTTCTTC
D gene: TRBD2; V gene: TRBV5-1; J gene: TRBJ2-1; CDR3 length: 16; clone size: once; CDR3 protein: CASSQRLAESYNEQFF; CDR3 DNA: TGCGCCAGCAGCCAGAGACTAGCGGAATCCTACAATGAGCAGTTCTTC
D gene: -; V gene: TRBV10-1; J gene: TRBJ1-6; CDR3 length: 11; clone size: -; CDR3 protein: CANGPNSPLHF; CDR3 DNA: TGCGCCAACGGTCCCAATTCACCCCTCCACTTT
D gene: TRBD2; V gene: TRBV4-1; J gene: TRBJ2-1; CDR3 length: 20; clone size: -; CDR3 protein: CASSQDILAGSVESYNEQFF; CDR3 DNA: TGCGCCAGCAGCCAAGACATCCTAGCGGGGTCGGTGGAATCCTACAATGAGCAGTTCTTC
D gene: TRBD1; V gene: TRBV5-1; J gene: TRBJ2-1; CDR3 length: 15; clone size: -; CDR3 protein: CASSYGQGPLNEQFF; CDR3 DNA: TGCGCCAGCAGCTACGGACAGGGGCCCCTCAATGAGCAGTTCTTC
D gene: TRBD1; V gene: TRBV2; J gene: TRBJ1-4; CDR3 length: 15; clone size: -; CDR3 protein: CASSAGTGVNEKLFF; CDR3 DNA: TGTGCCAGCAGTGCCGGGACAGGGGTGAATGAAAAACTGTTTTTT
D gene: -; V gene: TRBV4-2; J gene: TRBJ1-5; CDR3 length: 14; clone size: -; CDR3 protein: CASSQWTENQPQHF; CDR3 DNA: TGTGCCAGCAGCCAATGGACAGAAAATCAGCCCCAGCATTTT
D gene: -; V gene: TRBV19; J gene: TRBJ1-1; CDR3 length: 12; clone size: -; CDR3 protein: CASSPDSTEAFF; CDR3 DNA: TGTGCCAGTAGTCCCGACAGCACTGAAGCTTTCTTT
D gene: -; V gene: TRBV7-3; J gene: TRBJ1-2; CDR3 length: 13; clone size: -; CDR3 protein: CASSFQDSYGYTF; CDR3 DNA: TGTGCCAGCAGCTTTCAGGACAGCTATGGCTACACCTTC
D gene: TRBD1; V gene: TRBV7-6; J gene: TRBJ1-1; CDR3 length: 14; clone size: -; CDR3 protein: CASSKDRAGTEAFF; CDR3 DNA: TGTGCCAGCAGCAAGGACAGGGCGGGTACTGAAGCTTTCTTT
D gene: -; V gene: TRBV5-1; J gene: TRBJ2-7; CDR3 length: 15; clone size: -; CDR3 protein: CASRDPTPQGYEQYF; CDR3 DNA: TGCGCCAGCAGAGACCCGACTCCCCAGGGCTACGAGCAGTACTTC
D gene: TRBD1; V gene: TRBV5-1; J gene: TRBJ2-7; CDR3 length: 15; clone size: -; CDR3 protein: CASSLLSGQVYEQYF; CDR3 DNA: TGCGCCAGCAGCTTGCTGTCGGGACAGGTCTACGAGCAGTACTTC
D gene: -; V gene: TRBV11-2; J gene: TRBJ2-3; CDR3 length: 16; clone size: once; CDR3 protein: CASSLGGTEGTDTQYF; CDR3 DNA: TGTGCCAGCAGCTTAGGCGGGACAGAGGGCACAGATACGCAGTATTTT
D gene: TRBD1; V gene: TRBV5-1; J gene: TRBJ2-4; CDR3 length: 15; clone size: -; CDR3 protein: CASSPPGQGSNIQYF; CDR3 DNA: TGCGCCAGCAGCCCCCCGGGACAGGGATCGAACATTCAGTACTTC
D gene: -; V gene: TRBV7-3; J gene: TRBJ1-1; CDR3 length: 13; clone size: -; CDR3 protein: CASSSQSNTEAFF; CDR3 DNA: TGTGCCAGCAGCTCTCAGTCGAACACTGAAGCTTTCTTT
D gene: TRBD2; V gene: TRBV28; J gene: TRBJ2-7; CDR3 length: 14; clone size: -; CDR3 protein: CASSTLAGDYEQYF; CDR3 DNA: TGTGCCAGCAGTACACTAGCGGGAGACTACGAGCAGTACTTC
D gene: -; V gene: TRBV9; J gene: TRBJ2-2; CDR3 length: 16; clone size: -; CDR3 protein: CASSPEVRANTGELFF; CDR3 DNA: TGTGCCAGCAGCCCAGAGGTGAGGGCGAACACCGGGGAGCTGTTTTTT
D gene: -; V gene: TRBV5-1; J gene: TRBJ2-5; CDR3 length: 13; clone size: -; CDR3 protein: CASSYLEKETQYF; CDR3 DNA: TGCGCCAGCAGCTACTTAGAGAAAGAGACCCAGTACTTC
D gene: -; V gene: TRBV27; J gene: TRBJ1-6; CDR3 length: 16; clone size: -; CDR3 protein: CASSSIIQGRNSPLHF; CDR3 DNA: TGTGCCAGCAGTAGTATAATTCAGGGTAGAAATTCACCCCTCCACTTT
D gene: -; V gene: TRBV6-1; J gene: TRBJ1-2; CDR3 length: 18; clone size: -; CDR3 protein: CASSVTGISTGSNYGYTF; CDR3 DNA: TGTGCCAGCAGTGTTACAGGGATCTCGACGGGCTCTAACTATGGCTACACCTTC
D gene: TRBD1; V gene: TRBV10-1; J gene: TRBJ1-1; CDR3 length: 13; clone size: -; CDR3 protein: CASSEPGGTEAFF; CDR3 DNA: TGCGCCAGCAGTGAGCCAGGGGGCACTGAAGCTTTCTTT
D gene: TRBD1; V gene: TRBV5-1; J gene: TRBJ2-7; CDR3 length: 17; clone size: -; CDR3 protein: CASSLGPGTGGINEQYF; CDR3 DNA: TGCGCCAGCAGCTTGGGTCCCGGGACAGGGGGCATCAACGAGCAGTACTTC
D gene: TRBD2; V gene: TRBV28; J gene: TRBJ2-7; CDR3 length: 15; clone size: once; CDR3 protein: CASRQPGLGDYEQYF; CDR3 DNA: TGTGCCAGCAGGCAACCGGGACTAGGGGACTACGAGCAGTACTTC
D gene: -; V gene: TRBV7-9; J gene: TRBJ2-1; CDR3 length: 15; clone size: -; CDR3 protein: CASNGRSAERNEQFF; CDR3 DNA: TGTGCCAGCAACGGGAGAAGTGCGGAGAGGAATGAGCAGTTCTTC
D gene: -; V gene: TRBV7-9; J gene: TRBJ2-1; CDR3 length: 17; clone size: -; CDR3 protein: CASSSPLAEGPYNEQFF; CDR3 DNA: TGTGCCAGCAGCTCCCCCCTCGCGGAGGGGCCTTACAATGAGCAGTTCTTC
D gene: TRBD2; V gene: TRBV25-1; J gene: TRBJ2-1; CDR3 length: 17; clone size: -; CDR3 protein: CASSELYRRGGYNEQFF; CDR3 DNA: TGTGCCAGCAGTGAACTCTACAGGCGGGGGGGCTACAATGAGCAGTTCTTC
D gene: TRBD1; V gene: TRBV7-9; J gene: TRBJ1-2; CDR3 length: 15; clone size: -; CDR3 protein: CASSDYGTANYGYTF; CDR3 DNA: TGTGCCAGCAGCGACTATGGGACAGCTAACTATGGCTACACCTTC
D gene: TRBD1; V gene: TRBV9; J gene: TRBJ2-3; CDR3 length: 14; clone size: -; CDR3 protein: CASSVGTGADTQYF; CDR3 DNA: TGTGCCAGCAGCGTCGGGACAGGGGCAGATACGCAGTATTTT
D gene: -; V gene: TRBV9; J gene: TRBJ1-1; CDR3 length: 15; clone size: -; CDR3 protein: CASSGPRALPTEAFF; CDR3 DNA: TGTGCCAGCAGTGGTCCGAGGGCGCTCCCCACTGAAGCTTTCTTT
D gene: -; V gene: TRBV5-1; J gene: TRBJ1-1; CDR3 length: 17; clone size: -; CDR3 protein: CASSLRGSVELKTEAFF; CDR3 DNA: TGCGCCAGCAGCTTGCGGGGGTCGGTTGAGTTGAAGACTGAAGCTTTCTTT
D gene: TRBD2; V gene: TRBV19; J gene: TRBJ2-2; CDR3 length: 17; clone size: -; CDR3 protein: CASSGLAGGYDTGELFF; CDR3 DNA: TGTGCCAGTAGCGGACTAGCGGGAGGGTACGACACCGGGGAGCTGTTTTTT
D gene: TRBD1; V gene: TRBV10-1; J gene: TRBJ1-2; CDR3 length: 13; clone size: -; CDR3 protein: CASSETGDYGYTF; CDR3 DNA: TGCGCCAGCAGTGAGACAGGGGATTATGGCTACACCTTC
D gene: TRBD2; V gene: TRBV7-9; J gene: TRBJ2-5; CDR3 length: 14; clone size: -; CDR3 protein: CASSLSGGQETQYF; CDR3 DNA: TGTGCCAGCAGCTTATCGGGGGGGCAAGAGACCCAGTACTTC
D gene: TRBD1; V gene: TRBV2; J gene: TRBJ2-7; CDR3 length: 15; clone size: -; CDR3 protein: CASSYQGQGTYEQYF; CDR3 DNA: TGTGCCAGCAGTTACCAGGGACAGGGTACCTACGAGCAGTACTTC
D gene: TRBD1; V gene: TRBV19; J gene: TRBJ1-1; CDR3 length: 16; clone size: -; CDR3 protein: CASNEGQGAWNTEAFF; CDR3 DNA: TGTGCCAGTAACGAGGGACAGGGGGCTTGGAACACTGAAGCTTTCTTT
D gene: -; V gene: TRBV28; J gene: TRBJ2-7; CDR3 length: 11; clone size: -; CDR3 protein: CASRSATPEYF; CDR3 DNA: TGTGCCAGCAGGTCTGCGACTCCCGAGTACTTC